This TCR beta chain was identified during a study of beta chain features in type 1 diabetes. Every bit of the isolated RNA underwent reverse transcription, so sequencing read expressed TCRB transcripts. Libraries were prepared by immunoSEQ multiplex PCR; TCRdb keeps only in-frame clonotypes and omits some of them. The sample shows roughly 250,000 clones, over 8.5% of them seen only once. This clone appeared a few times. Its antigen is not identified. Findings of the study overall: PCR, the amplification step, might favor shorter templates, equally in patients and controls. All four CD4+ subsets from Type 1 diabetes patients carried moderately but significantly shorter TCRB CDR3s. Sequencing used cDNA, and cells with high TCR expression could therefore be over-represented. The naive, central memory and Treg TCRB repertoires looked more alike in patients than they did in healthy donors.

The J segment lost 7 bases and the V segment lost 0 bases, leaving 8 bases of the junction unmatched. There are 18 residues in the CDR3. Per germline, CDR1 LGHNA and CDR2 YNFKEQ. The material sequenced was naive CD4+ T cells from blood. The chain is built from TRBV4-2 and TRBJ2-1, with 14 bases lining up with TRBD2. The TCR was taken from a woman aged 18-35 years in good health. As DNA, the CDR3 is TGTGCCAGCAGCCAAGATCATCTGGGACTAGCGGGAGAGAATGAGCAGTTCTTC. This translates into CASSQDHLGLAGENEQFF.